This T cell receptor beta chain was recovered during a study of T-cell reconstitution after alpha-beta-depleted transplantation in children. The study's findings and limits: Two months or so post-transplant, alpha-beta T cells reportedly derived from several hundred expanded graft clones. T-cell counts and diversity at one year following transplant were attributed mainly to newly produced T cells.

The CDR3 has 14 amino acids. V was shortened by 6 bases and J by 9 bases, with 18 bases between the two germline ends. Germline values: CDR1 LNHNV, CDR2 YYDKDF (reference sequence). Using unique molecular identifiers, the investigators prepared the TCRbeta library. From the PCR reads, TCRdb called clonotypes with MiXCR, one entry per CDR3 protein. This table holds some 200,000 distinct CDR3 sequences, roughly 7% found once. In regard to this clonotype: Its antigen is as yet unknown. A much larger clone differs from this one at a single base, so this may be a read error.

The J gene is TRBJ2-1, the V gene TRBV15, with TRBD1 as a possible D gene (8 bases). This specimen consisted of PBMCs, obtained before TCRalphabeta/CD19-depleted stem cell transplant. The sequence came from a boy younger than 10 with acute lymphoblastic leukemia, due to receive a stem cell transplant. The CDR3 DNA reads TGTGCCACCAGGCAAACAGGGGGGGGTAGTGAGCAGTTCTTC. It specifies CATRQTGGGSEQFF.